The 21 T cell receptor beta chains listed next were all sequenced from one sample in a study. TCRdb passed the RT-PCR reads through MiXCR, listing each CDR3 protein once. Of about 680,000 distinct CDR3 sequences listed, more than 13% are singletons. Sequencing was done on a sample of memory CD4+ T cells from blood. These receptors were obtained from a female donor in good health, serving as a healthy control.

This clonotype has at least ten counts. The chain has TRBV4-3 and TRBJ2-5, with D unclear. This CDR3 spans 13 amino acids. CDR1 is LGHNA and CDR2 is YSLEER in the germline V gene. Trimming took 0 bases from V and 5 from J, leaving 7 bases between them. The CDR3 reads CASSQDSYETQYF. CDR3 nucleotides: TGCGCCAGCAGCCAAGATTCTTACGAGACCCAGTACTTC.

V and J are TRBV20-1 and TRBJ1-2; no definite D call. CDR1 and CDR2 (germline): DFQATT, SNEGSKA (reference sequence). Trimming shortened V by 0 bases and J by 8 bases, and 19 bases separated the two germline ends. There are 15 residues in the CDR3. The DNA for the CDR3 is TGCAGTGCTAGAGATCAAGGCAGGTTGGACTTCGGCTACACCTTC. Amino acids: CSARDQGRLDFGYTF.

Only a few counts were recorded for this clonotype. The genes are TRBV18 and TRBJ2-5, with 11 positions matching TRBD2. Trimming took 2 bases from V and 2 from J; bases not matched to a gene: 4. The CDR3 extends over 16 amino acids. Germline V gives CDR1 KGHSH, CDR2 LQKENI. This CDR3 is CASSPRLAGSQETQYF. CDR3 nucleotides: TGTGCCAGCTCACCAAGACTAGCGGGATCACAAGAGACCCAGTACTTC.

A few counts support this clonotype. This chain connects TRBV7-9 to TRBJ1-2, with D hard to call. Between the trimmed V and J ends, which lost 5 bases and 5 bases, there was a span of 15 bases. Germline V gene lookup returns CDR1 SEHNR and CDR2 FQNEAQ (reference sequence). The CDR3 has 14 residues. The CDR3 loop is CASSPNGPVYGYTF. The CDR3 bases are TGTGCCAGCAGCCCAAATGGCCCAGTTTATGGCTACACCTTC. Full variable domain (rest looked up from reference TRBV7-9 and TRBJ1-2): DTGVSQNPRHKITKRGQNVTFRCDPISEHNRLYWYRQTLGQGPEFLTYFQNEAQLEKSRLLSDRFSAERPKGSFSTLEIQRTEQGDSAMYLCASSPNGPVYGYTFGSGTRLTVV.

In its sample, this clonotype was seen a few times. The chain uses TRBV5-5 and TRBJ1-5; 7 bases agree with TRBD1. Germline CDR1 reads SGHKS; CDR2 reads YYEKEE (reference sequence). CDR3 length: 16 residues. Unmatched junction bases numbered 12, after V lost 4 bases and J lost 5 bases. The CDR3 reads CASSLNPDREHQPQHF. Written as DNA, the CDR3 is TGTGCCAGCAGCCTCAACCCAGACAGGGAACATCAGCCCCAGCATTTT.

This rearrangement joins TRBV10-3 to TRBJ1-5, with D possibly TRBD1 on 5 matching bases. In germline, CDR1 is ENHRY, CDR2 SYGVKD. The CDR3 runs to 14 residues. V lost 3 bases, J lost 2 bases, and 8 bases lay in between. The CDR3 nucleotides are TGTGCCATCAGTGAAGCCAGGGGCAATCAGCCCCAGCATTTT. It codes for CAISEARGNQPQHF.

The table lists this clonotype with a few counts. The chain is built from TRBV6-2 or TRBV6-3 and TRBJ2-5; 10 positions agree with TRBD2. Germline lookup yields CDR1 MNHEY and CDR2 SVGEGT. J gave up 5 bases and V 6 bases, and 15 bases lay outside the gene matches. The CDR3 has 17 residues. The CDR3 sequence is CASRTEGSSGSRETQYF. The CDR3 nucleotides read TGTGCCAGCAGAACAGAAGGTTCTAGCGGGAGTAGGGAGACCCAGTACTTC.

In its sample, this clonotype was seen a few times. V usage is TRBV7-9 and J usage is TRBJ1-3; weak D call: TRBD1 (5 bases). The CDR3 contains 12 residues. Per the germline V gene, CDR1 is SEHNR and CDR2 is FQNEAQ (reference sequence). V lost 6 bases and J lost 3, with 6 bases in between. The DNA of the CDR3 is TGTGCCAGCAGACAGGATGGAAACACCATATATTTT. It is translated as CASRQDGNTIYF.

Points on this clonotype: This may be a read error: a much more frequent sequence differs by one nucleotide. V usage is TRBV5-1 and J usage is TRBJ2-6; D may be TRBD1 (5 bases). Germline assignment: CDR1 SGHRS and CDR2 YFSETQ. CDR3 length equals 15 residues. The CDR3 here is CASSLSGAGAKVLTF. The CDR3 DNA reads as TGCGCCAGCAGCTTGTCAGGCGCTGGGGCCAAGGTCCTGACTTTC.

A few counts support this clonotype. This chain links TRBV6-1 with TRBJ2-6; 7 positions match TRBD1. From germline, CDR1 is MNHNS and CDR2 SASEGT. V was clipped by 7 bases and J by 1 base; unmatched bases: 7. CDR3 length: 16 amino acids. CDR3 nucleotides: TGTGCCAGCAACAAGGGGGCAATTTCTGGGGCCAACGTCCTGACTTTC. This translates into CASNKGAISGANVLTF.

The rearrangement joins TRBV5-1 to TRBJ2-7, with TRBD1 matching over 7 bases. Germline V lookup: CDR1 SGHRS, CDR2 YFSETQ. This CDR3 region has 14 residues. With 3 bases clipped from V and 1 base from J, the junction kept 4 bases outside the gene matches. The CDR3 here is CASSSGTESYEQYF. The CDR3, as DNA: TGCGCCAGCAGCTCCGGGACAGAATCCTACGAGCAGTACTTC.

This clonotype was detected a few times. The rearrangement joins TRBV6-6 to TRBJ2-7, with 9 bases lining up with TRBD1. J was trimmed by 3 bases and V by 1 base; bases with no gene match: 7. This CDR3 contains 16 residues. Germline loops: CDR1 MNHNY, CDR2 SVGAGI (reference sequence). This CDR3 is CASSYWRTGEGYEQYF. The DNA for the CDR3 is TGTGCCAGCAGTTACTGGAGGACAGGGGAAGGCTACGAGCAGTACTTC.

This clonotype was seen only a few times. The chain carries TRBV5-1 and TRBJ2-7; D not resolved. Trimming removed 1 base at V and 0 bases at J, with 11 bases between. The germline CDR1 and CDR2 sequences are SGHRS and YFSETQ. The length of the CDR3 is 15 residues. CDR3 sequence reads: CASSLRAKGSYEQYF. The CDR3 DNA sequence: TGCGCCAGCAGCTTGAGGGCAAAGGGCTCCTACGAGCAGTACTTC.

The chain links TRBV7-9 to TRBJ1-3; D may be TRBD1 (5 bases). The germline V and J ends were trimmed by 5 bases and 0 bases, with 14 bases remaining between them. This CDR3 has 16 amino acids. From germline, CDR1 is SEHNR and CDR2 FQNEAQ (reference sequence). For the CDR3, the DNA is TGTGCCAGCAGCCCTCAGGGCGGTCACTCTGGAAACACCATATATTTT. It specifies CASSPQGGHSGNTIYF.

J is TRBJ1-5 and V is TRBV3-1; D unclear. Germline CDR1 and CDR2: LGHDT and YNNKEL (reference sequence). The CDR3 loop spans 15 amino acids. With 0 bases removed from V and 3 bases from J, the gap between germline ends came to 9 bases. This CDR3 is CASSQDSLPNQPQHF. DNA of the CDR3: TGTGCCAGCAGCCAAGACAGTCTCCCCAATCAGCCCCAGCATTTT. The whole variable domain, filled in from reference TRBV3-1 and TRBJ1-5, reads DTAVSQTPKYLVTQMGNDKSIKCEQNLGHDTMYWYKQDSKKFLKIMFSYNNKELIINETVPNRFSPKSPDKAHLNLHINSLELGDSAVYFCASSQDSLPNQPQHFGDGTRLSIL.

The genes are TRBV7-2 and TRBJ1-5, with D possibly TRBD1 on 6 matching bases. V gave up 1 base and J gave up 0 bases, with 10 bases separating them. CDR3 length: 16 amino acids. The V gene's germline CDR1 is SGHTA and CDR2 FQGNSA. CDR3 loop: CASSLGTAYSNQPQHF. In DNA form, the CDR3 reads TGTGCCAGCAGCTTAGGGACAGCCTATAGCAATCAGCCCCAGCATTTT.

This clonotype has ten or more counts. The chain has TRBV29-1 and TRBJ1-1; 8 nucleotides line up with TRBD1. The germline V gene encodes CDR1 SQVTM and CDR2 ANQGSEA. The trim removed 7 bases at V and 3 bases at J, leaving 7 bases unmatched. This CDR3 region has 13 residues. Written as DNA, the CDR3 is TGCAGCGCATTGGACAGGGTTGACACTGAAGCTTTCTTT. It yields the protein CSALDRVDTEAFF.

This sequence joins TRBV4-2 and TRBJ1-2; the D gene is possibly TRBD1 (5 bases). The V and J ends lost 0 bases and 4 bases respectively, with 12 bases between them. The CDR3 covers 15 residues. Germline-derived CDR1 and CDR2 are LGHNA and YNFKEQ. The CDR3 loop reads CASSQDLGAGYGYTF. The DNA of the CDR3 is TGTGCCAGCAGCCAAGATTTAGGGGCAGGCTATGGCTACACCTTC.

This chain links TRBV18 with TRBJ2-2; D might be TRBD1 (6 bases). From germline, CDR1 is KGHSH and CDR2 LQKENI. V lost 3 bases and J lost 2, with 13 bases in between. This CDR3 spans 16 amino acids. The chain's CDR3 is CASSPEDSFNTGELFF. The CDR3 DNA is TGTGCCAGCTCACCTGAGGACAGTTTTAACACCGGGGAGCTGTTTTTT. The variable domain in full, completed from reference TRBV18 and TRBJ2-2, reads NAGVMQNPRHLVRRRGQEARLRCSPMKGHSHVYWYRQLPEEGLKFMVYLQKENIIDESGMPKERFSAEFPKEGPSILRIQQVVRGDSAAYFCASSPEDSFNTGELFFGEGSRLTVL.

This clonotype was observed a handful of times. This chain uses TRBV6-1 with TRBJ2-7; D is ambiguous. The CDR3 length is 14 residues. Trimming stripped 2 bases from V and 2 bases from J, with 10 bases between. Germline V gene data show CDR1 as MNHNS and CDR2 as SASEGT. The CDR3 sequence is CASSEMVAAYEQYF. The CDR3 DNA follows: TGTGCCAGCAGTGAAATGGTTGCCGCCTACGAGCAGTACTTC.

This sequence joins TRBV28 and TRBJ2-1, with D unclear. V was cut by 3 bases and J by 9 bases, with 15 bases left in between. The CDR3 sequence is 14 residues long. Per the germline V gene, CDR1 is MDHEN and CDR2 is SYDVKM. CDR3 bases: TGTGCCAGCAGTTTCGGTAAGGGTCTACGTGAGCAGTTCTTC. Its translation is CASSFGKGLREQFF.